This TCR beta chain was obtained from a study of cytomegalovirus exposure and HLA in healthy donors. The PCR used 60 Vbeta and 13 Jbeta primers. Per the study methods: It was a later analysis that counted about 80 million unique TCR beta chains, of which around 11 million were shared. Clones were sequenced by immunoSEQ multiplex PCR, and TCRdb holds only the in-frame ones, with some missing. The V and J calls and clone size were taken over from that table, and D and trimming were inferred from the DNA. The table shows about 77,000 clones, with about three quarters occurring only once. Looked up from germline, CDR1 is LNHNV and CDR2 is YYDKDF (reference sequence). The CDR3 contains 14 residues. Trimming pared 4 bases from V and 3 bases from J, leaving 10 bases between. Study-level points and caveats: Several of the most significant clusters were apparently associated with common viral pathogens in a later analysis.

Comment on this clone: The antigen remains undetermined.

Sequencing used PBMCs. The TCR was taken from a man in his forties in good health and CMV-seronegative. The chain links TRBV15 to TRBJ1-5; D may be TRBD1 (5 bases). The CDR3 region has the DNA TGTGCCACCAGCACGAGCAGGGACAATCAGCCCCAGCATTTT. It codes for CATSTSRDNQPQHF.